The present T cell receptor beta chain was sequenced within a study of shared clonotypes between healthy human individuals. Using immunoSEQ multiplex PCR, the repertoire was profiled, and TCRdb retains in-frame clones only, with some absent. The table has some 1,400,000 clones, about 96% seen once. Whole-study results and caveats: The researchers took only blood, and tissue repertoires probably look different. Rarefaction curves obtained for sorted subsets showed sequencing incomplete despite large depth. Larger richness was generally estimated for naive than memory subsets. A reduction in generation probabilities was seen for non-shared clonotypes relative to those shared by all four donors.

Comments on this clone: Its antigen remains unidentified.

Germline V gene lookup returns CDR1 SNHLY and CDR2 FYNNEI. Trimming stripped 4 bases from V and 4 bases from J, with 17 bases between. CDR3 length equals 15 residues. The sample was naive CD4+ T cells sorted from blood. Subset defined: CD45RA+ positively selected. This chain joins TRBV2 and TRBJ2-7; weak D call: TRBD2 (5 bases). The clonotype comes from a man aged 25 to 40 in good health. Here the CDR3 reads CASSAGRGSPYEQYF. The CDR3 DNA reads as TGTGCCAGCAGTGCAGGTCGGGGATCTCCGTACGAGCAGTACTTC. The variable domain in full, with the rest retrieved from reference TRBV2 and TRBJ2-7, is EPEVTQTPSHQVTQMGQEVILRCVPISNHLYFYWYRQILGQKVEFLVSFYNNEISEKSEIFDDQFSVERPDGSNFTLKIRSTKLEDSAMYFCASSAGRGSPYEQYFGPGTRLTVT.